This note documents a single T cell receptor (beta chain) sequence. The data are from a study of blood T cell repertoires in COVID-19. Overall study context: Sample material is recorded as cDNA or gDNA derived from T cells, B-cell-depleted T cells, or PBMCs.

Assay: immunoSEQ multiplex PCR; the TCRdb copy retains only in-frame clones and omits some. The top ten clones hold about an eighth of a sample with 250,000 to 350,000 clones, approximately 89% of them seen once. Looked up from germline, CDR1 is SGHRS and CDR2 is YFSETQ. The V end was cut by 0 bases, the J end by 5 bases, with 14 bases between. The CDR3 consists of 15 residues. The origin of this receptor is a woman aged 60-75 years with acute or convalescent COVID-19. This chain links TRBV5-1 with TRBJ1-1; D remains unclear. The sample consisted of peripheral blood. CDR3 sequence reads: CASSLDGGSRTEAFF. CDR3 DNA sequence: TGCGCCAGCAGCTTGGATGGAGGGTCGAGGACTGAAGCTTTCTTT.